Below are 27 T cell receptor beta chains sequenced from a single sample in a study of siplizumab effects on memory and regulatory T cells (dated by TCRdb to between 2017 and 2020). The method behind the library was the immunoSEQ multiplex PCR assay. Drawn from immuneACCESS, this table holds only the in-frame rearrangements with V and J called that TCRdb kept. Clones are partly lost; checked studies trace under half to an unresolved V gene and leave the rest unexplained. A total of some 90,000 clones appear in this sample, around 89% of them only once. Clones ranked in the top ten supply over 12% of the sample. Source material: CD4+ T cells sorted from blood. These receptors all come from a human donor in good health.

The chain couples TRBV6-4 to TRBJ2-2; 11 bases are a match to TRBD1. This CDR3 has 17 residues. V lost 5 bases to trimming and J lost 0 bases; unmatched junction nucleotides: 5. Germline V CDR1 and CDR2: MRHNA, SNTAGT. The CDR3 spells CASSRTGGSANTGELFF. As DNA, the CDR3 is TGTGCCAGCAGTAGGACAGGGGGCTCGGCGAACACCGGGGAGCTGTTTTTT.

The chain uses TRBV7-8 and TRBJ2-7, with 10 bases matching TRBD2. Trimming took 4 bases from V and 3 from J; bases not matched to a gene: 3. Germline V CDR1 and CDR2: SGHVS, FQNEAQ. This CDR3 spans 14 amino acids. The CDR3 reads CASSWASGSYEQYF. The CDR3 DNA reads TGTGCCAGCAGCTGGGCTAGCGGGAGCTACGAGCAGTACTTC.

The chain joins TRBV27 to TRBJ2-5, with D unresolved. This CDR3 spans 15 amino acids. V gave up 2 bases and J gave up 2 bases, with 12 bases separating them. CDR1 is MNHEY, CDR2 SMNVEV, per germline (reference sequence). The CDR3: CASSLGRRIQETQYF. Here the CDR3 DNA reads TGTGCCAGCAGTTTAGGCCGCCGAATACAAGAGACCCAGTACTTC.

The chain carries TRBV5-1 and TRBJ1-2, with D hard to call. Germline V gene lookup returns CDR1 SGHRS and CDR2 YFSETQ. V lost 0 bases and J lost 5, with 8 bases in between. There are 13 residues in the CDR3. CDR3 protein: CASSLDGTYGYTF. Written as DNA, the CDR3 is TGCGCCAGCAGCTTGGACGGAACGTATGGCTACACCTTC.

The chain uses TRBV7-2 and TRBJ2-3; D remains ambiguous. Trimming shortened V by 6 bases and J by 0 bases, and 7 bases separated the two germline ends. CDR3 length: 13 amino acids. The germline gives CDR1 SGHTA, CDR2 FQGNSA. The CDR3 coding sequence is TGTGCCAGCAGACCTTCTAGCACAGATACGCAGTATTTT. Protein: CASRPSSTDTQYF. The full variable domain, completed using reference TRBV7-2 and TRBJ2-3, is GAGVSQSPSNKVTEKGKDVELRCDPISGHTALYWYRQSLGQGLEFLIYFQGNSAPDKSGLPSDRFSAERTGGSVSTLTIQRTQQEDSAVYLCASRPSSTDTQYFGPGTRLTVL.

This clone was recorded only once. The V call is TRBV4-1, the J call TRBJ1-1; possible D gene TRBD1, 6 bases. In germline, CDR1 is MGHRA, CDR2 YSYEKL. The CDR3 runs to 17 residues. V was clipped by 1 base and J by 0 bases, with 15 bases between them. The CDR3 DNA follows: TGCGCCAGCAGCCAAGTGACAGGAAAGGGGATGAACACTGAAGCTTTCTTT. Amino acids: CASSQVTGKGMNTEAFF.

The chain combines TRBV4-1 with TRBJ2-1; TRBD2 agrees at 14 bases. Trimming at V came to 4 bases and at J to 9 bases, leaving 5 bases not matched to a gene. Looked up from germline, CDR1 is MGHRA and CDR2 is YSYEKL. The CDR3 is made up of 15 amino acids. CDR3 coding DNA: TGCGCCAGCAGCCGGGGGACTAGCGGGAGAGGTGAGCAGTTCTTC. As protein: CASSRGTSGRGEQFF.

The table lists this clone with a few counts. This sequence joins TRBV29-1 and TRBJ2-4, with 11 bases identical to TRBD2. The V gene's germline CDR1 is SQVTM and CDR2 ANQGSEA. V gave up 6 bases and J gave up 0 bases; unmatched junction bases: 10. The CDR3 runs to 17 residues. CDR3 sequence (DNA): TGCAGCGTGGGGACTAGCGGTCGAGAACTAGCCAAAAACATTCAGTACTTC. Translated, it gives CSVGTSGRELAKNIQYF.

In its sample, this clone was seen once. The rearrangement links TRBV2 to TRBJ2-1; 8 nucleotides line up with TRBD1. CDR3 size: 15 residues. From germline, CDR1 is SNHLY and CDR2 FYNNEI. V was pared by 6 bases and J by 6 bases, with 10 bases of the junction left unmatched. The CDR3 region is CASRYGTGRFNEQFF. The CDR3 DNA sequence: TGTGCCAGCAGATACGGGACAGGCCGTTTCAATGAGCAGTTCTTC.

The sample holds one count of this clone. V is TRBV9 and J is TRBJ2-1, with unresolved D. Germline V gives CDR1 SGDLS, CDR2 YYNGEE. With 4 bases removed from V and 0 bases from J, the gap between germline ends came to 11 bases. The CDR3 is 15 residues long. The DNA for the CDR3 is TGTGCCAGCAGCCCTGACCAAAGCTCCTACAATGAGCAGTTCTTC. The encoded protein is CASSPDQSSYNEQFF. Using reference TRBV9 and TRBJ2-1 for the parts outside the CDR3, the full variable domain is DSGVTQTPKHLITATGQRVTLRCSPRSGDLSVYWYQQSLDQGLQFLIQYYNGEERAKGNILERFSAQQFPDLHSELNLSSLELGDSALYFCASSPDQSSYNEQFFGPGTRLTVL.

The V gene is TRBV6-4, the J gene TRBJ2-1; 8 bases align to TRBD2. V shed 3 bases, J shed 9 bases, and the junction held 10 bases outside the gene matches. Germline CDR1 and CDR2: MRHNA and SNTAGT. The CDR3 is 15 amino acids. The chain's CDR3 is CASSEQPGLGGEQFF. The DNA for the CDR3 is TGTGCCAGCAGTGAGCAACCGGGACTAGGAGGTGAGCAGTTCTTC.

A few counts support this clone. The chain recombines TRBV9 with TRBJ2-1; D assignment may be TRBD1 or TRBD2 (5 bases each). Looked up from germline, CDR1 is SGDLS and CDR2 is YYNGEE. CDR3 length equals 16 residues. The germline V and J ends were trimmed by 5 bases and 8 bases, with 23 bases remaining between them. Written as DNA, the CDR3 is TGTGCCAGCAGGAGACTTCCGGGACCCAGTAGCGATGAGCAGTTCTTC. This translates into CASRRLPGPSSDEQFF.

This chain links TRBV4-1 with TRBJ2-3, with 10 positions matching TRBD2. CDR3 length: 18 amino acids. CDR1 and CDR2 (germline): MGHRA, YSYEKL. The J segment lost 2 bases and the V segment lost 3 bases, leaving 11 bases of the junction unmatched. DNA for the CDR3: TGCGCCAGCAGCCAGAGGGTTAGCGGGGGGATGAACACAGATACGCAGTATTTT. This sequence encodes CASSQRVSGGMNTDTQYF.

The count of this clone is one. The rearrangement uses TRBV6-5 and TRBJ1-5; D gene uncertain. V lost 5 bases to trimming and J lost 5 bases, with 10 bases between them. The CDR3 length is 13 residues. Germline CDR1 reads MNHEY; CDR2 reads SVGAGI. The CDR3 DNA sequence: TGTGCCAGCAGTCAACGAACCTATCAGCCCCAGCATTTT. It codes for CASSQRTYQPQHF.

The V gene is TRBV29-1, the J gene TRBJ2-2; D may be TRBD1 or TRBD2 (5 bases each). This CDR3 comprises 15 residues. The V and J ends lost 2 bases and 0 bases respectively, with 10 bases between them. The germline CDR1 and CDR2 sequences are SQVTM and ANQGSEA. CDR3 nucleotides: TGCAGCGTTGAATTCGGGGCATCGAACACCGGGGAGCTGTTTTTT. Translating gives CSVEFGASNTGELFF.

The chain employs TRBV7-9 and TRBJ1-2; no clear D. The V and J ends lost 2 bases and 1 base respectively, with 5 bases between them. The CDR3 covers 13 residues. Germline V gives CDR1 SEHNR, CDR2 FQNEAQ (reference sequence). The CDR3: CASSLNLNYGYTF. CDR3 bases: TGTGCCAGCAGCTTAAACCTTAACTATGGCTACACCTTC.

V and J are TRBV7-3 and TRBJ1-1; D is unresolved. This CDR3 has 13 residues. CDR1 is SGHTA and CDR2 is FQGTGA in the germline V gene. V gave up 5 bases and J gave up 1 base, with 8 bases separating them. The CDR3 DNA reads TGTGCCAGCAGCCCCGGACGGAACACTGAAGCTTTCTTT. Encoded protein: CASSPGRNTEAFF.

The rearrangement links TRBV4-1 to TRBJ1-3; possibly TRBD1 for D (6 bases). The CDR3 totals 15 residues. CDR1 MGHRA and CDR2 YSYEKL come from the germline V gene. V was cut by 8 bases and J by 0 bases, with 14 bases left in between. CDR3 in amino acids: CASGNWDTSGNTIYF. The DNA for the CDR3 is TGCGCCAGCGGAAACTGGGACACCTCTGGAAACACCATATATTTT.

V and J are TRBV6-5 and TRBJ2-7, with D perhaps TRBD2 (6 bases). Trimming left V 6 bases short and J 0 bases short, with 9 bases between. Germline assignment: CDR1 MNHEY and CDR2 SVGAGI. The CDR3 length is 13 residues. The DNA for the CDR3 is TGTGCCAGCAGCGTAGCGGCCTCCTACGAGCAGTACTTC. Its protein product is CASSVAASYEQYF.

The CDR3 bases are TGTGCCAGCAGCCCCGGGGGTCGGGCGGAGACCCAGTACTTC. Translated: CASSPGGRAETQYF. The V and J genes are TRBV5-4 and TRBJ2-5; possible D gene TRBD2, 6 bases. The CDR3 runs to 14 residues. Germline CDR1 is SGHNT and CDR2 is YYREEE (reference sequence). Deletions cut 4 bases from V and 5 bases from J, with 15 bases between.

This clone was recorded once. The CDR3: CASSIASGPYNEQFF. CDR3 sequence (DNA): TGTGCCAGTAGTATTGCTAGCGGGCCTTACAATGAGCAGTTCTTC. This sequence joins TRBV19 and TRBJ2-1; the match to TRBD2 covers 8 bases. The CDR3 covers 15 residues. The junction had 5 bases not matched to a gene; V was cut back by 3 bases and J by 4 bases. From germline, CDR1 is LNHDA and CDR2 SQIVND (reference sequence). Drawing the rest from reference TRBV19 and TRBJ2-1, the complete variable domain is DGGITQSPKYLFRKEGQNVTLSCEQNLNHDAMYWYRQDPGQGLRLIYYSQIVNDFQKGDIAEGYSVSREKKESFPLTVTSAQKNPTAFYLCASSIASGPYNEQFFGPGTRLTVL.

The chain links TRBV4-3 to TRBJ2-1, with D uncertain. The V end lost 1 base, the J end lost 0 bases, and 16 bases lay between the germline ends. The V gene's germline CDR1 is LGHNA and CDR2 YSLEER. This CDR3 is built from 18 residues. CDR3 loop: CASSQGVYRTRSYNEQFF. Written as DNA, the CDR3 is TGCGCCAGCAGCCAAGGGGTTTATCGGACCCGCTCCTACAATGAGCAGTTCTTC.

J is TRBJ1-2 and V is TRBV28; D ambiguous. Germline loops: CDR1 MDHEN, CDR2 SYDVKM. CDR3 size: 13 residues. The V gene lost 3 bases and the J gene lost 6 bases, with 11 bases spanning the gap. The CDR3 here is CASSFPADDGYTF. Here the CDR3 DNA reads TGTGCCAGCAGTTTCCCGGCAGATGATGGCTACACCTTC.

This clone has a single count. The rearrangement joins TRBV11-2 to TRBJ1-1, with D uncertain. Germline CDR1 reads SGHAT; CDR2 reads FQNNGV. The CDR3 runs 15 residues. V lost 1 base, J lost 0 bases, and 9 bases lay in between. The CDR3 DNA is TGTGCCAGCAGCTTAGGCGCGTCTATGAACACTGAAGCTTTCTTT. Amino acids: CASSLGASMNTEAFF.

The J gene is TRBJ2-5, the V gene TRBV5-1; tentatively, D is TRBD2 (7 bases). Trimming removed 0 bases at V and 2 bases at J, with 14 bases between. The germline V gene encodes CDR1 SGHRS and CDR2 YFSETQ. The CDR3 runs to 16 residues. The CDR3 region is CASSLGGKGGQETQYF. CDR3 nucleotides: TGCGCCAGCAGCTTGGGAGGCAAGGGGGGGCAAGAGACCCAGTACTTC.

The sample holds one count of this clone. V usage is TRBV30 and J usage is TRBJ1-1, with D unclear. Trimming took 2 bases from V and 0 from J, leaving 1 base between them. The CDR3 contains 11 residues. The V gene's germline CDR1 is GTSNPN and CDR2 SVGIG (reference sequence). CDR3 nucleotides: TGTGCCTGGAGTCTGAACACTGAAGCTTTCTTT. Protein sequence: CAWSLNTEAFF.

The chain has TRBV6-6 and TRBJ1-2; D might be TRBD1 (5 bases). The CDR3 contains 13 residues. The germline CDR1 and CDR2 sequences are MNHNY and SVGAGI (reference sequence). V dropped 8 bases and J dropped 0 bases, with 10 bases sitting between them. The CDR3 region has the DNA TGTGCCAGCCGAAGGGACGCTAACTATGGCTACACCTTC. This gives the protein CASRRDANYGYTF.